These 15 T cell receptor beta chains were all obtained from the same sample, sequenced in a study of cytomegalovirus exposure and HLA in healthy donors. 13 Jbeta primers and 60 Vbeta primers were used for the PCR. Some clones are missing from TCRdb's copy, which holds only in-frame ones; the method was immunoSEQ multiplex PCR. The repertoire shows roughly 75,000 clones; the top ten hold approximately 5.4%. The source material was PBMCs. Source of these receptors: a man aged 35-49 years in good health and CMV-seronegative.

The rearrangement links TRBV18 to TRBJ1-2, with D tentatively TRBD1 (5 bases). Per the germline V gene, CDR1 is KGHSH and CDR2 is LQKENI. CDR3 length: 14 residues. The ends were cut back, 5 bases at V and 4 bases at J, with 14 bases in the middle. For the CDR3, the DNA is TGTGCCAGCTCATCGGGGGGAACTAGCTATGGCTACACCTTC. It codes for CASSSGGTSYGYTF.

The CDR3 DNA sequence: TGTGCCAGCAGCGCCCTAAGAGGTATCACTGAAGCTTTCTTT. Its protein is CASSALRGITEAFF. The V and J genes are TRBV28 and TRBJ1-1; D is uncertain. This CDR3 is 14 amino acids long. V shed 6 bases and J shed 4 bases, with 15 bases lying between them. Germline CDR1 is MDHEN and CDR2 is SYDVKM.

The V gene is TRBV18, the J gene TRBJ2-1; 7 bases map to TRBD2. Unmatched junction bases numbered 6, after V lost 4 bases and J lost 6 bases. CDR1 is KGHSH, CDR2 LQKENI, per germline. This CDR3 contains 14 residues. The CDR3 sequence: CASSLNGLVNEQFF. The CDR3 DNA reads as TGTGCCAGCTCACTGAACGGACTAGTCAATGAGCAGTTCTTC.

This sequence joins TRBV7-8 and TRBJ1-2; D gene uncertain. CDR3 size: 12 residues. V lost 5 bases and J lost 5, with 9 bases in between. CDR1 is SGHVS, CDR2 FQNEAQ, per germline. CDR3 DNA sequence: TGTGCCAGCAGCGACAAGACATATGGCTACACCTTC. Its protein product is CASSDKTYGYTF.

Here the CDR3 DNA reads TGTGCCAGCAGCGCCTCCGGGACAGGGAATGAGCAGTTCTTC. Its protein product is CASSASGTGNEQFF. This sequence joins TRBV9 and TRBJ2-1; 9 bases are a match to TRBD1. Unmatched junction bases numbered 5, after V lost 3 bases and J lost 7 bases. CDR1 and CDR2 (germline): SGDLS, YYNGEE. This CDR3 contains 14 residues.

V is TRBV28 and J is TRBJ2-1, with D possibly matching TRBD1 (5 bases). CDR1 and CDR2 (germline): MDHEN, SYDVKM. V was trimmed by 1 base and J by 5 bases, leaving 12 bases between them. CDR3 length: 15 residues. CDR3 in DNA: TGTGCCAGCAGTTTATCGGGCAGGGTCAACAATGAGCAGTTCTTC. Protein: CASSLSGRVNNEQFF.

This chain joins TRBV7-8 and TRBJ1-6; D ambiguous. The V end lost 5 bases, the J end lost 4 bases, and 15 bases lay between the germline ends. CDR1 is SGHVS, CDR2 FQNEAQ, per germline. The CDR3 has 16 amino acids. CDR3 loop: CASSRGSNFYNSPLHF. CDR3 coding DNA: TGTGCCAGCAGCCGAGGGAGCAACTTTTATAATTCACCCCTCCACTTT.

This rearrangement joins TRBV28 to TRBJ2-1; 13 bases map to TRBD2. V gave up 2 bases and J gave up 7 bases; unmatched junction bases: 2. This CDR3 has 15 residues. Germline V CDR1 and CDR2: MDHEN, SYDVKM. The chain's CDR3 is CASSLGLAGVNEQFF. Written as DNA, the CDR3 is TGTGCCAGCAGTTTAGGACTAGCGGGAGTTAATGAGCAGTTCTTC. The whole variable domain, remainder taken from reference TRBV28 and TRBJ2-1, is DVKVTQSSRYLVKRTGEKVFLECVQDMDHENMFWYRQDPGLGLRLIYFSYDVKMKEKGDIPEGYSVSREKKERFSLILESASTNQTSMYLCASSLGLAGVNEQFFGPGTRLTVL.

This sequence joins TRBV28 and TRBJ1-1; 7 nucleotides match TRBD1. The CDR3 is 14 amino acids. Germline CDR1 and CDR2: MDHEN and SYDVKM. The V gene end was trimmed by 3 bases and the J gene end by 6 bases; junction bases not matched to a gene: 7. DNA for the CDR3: TGTGCCAGCAGTTTGACGACAGGGTGGCCTGAAGCTTTCTTT. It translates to CASSLTTGWPEAFF.

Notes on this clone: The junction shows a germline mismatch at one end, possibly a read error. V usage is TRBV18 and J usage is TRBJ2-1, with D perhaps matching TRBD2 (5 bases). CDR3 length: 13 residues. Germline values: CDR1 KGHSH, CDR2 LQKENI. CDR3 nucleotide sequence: TGTGCCAGCTCACCCCGGGTAGGGCTGGGGAGAGTCTTC. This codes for CASSPRVGLGRVF.

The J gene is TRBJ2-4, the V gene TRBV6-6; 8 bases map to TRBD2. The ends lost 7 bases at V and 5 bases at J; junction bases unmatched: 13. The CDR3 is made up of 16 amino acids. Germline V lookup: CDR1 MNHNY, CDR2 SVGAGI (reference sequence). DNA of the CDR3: TGTGCCAGCATTAGGACGGGAGGGCCAGGTGAAAACATTCAGTACTTC. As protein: CASIRTGGPGENIQYF.

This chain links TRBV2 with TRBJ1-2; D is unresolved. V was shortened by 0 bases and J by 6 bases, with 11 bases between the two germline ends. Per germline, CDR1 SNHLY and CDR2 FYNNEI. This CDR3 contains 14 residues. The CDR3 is CASSEASGGNGYTF. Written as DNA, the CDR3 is TGTGCCAGCAGTGAAGCGTCTGGAGGGAATGGCTACACCTTC.

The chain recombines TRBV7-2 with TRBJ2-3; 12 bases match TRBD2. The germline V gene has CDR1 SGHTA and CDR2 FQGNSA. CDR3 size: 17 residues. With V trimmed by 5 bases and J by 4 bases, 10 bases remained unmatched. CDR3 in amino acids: CASSRRLAGGSADTQYF. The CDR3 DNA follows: TGTGCCAGCAGCCGACGGCTAGCGGGGGGGAGTGCAGATACGCAGTATTTT.

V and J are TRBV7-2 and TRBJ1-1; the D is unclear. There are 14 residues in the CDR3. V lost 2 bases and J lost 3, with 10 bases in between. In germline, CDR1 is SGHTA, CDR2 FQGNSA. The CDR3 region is CASSLYEGDTEAFF. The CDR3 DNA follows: TGTGCCAGCAGCTTATATGAGGGTGACACTGAAGCTTTCTTT.

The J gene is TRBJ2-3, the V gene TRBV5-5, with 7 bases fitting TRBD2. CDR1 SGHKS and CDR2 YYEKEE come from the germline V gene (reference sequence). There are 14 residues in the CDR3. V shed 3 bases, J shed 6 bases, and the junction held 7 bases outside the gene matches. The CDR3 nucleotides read TGTGCCAGCAGCTCTAGCCCGCGGGGGGATACGCAGTATTTT. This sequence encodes CASSSSPRGDTQYF.